This T cell receptor beta chain derives from a study of human T cells and chemical hapten exposure. For the study at large: A 2 cm by 2 cm inner upper arm patch received 2% DPC for sensitization. Diagnoses of alopecia areata, totalis or universalis occurred in mostly female patients.

Time point in this sample: patch test 2, 6 weeks after DPC sensitization. Indicated treatment: therapeutic diphenylcyclopropenone sensitization with weekly scalp DPC. Study-wide findings and caveats: In the PT1 data, expanded TCR counts showed a positive correlation with patch test score. Versus controls, expanded TCRs had significantly more large CDR3 similarity clusters.

Germline V lookup: CDR1 MNHEY, CDR2 SVGAGI. J was trimmed by 8 bases and V by 9 bases; bases with no gene match: 17. The CDR3 loop spans 15 amino acids. Points on this clonotype: Its matching antigen is unknown.

MiXCR, applied by TCRdb to the RACE reads, yields one record per CDR3 protein. The sample has approximately 84,000 distinct CDR3 sequences, roughly 10% seen once. The source is a woman aged 25 to 45 with alopecia areata. Some clones in this sample may be carry-over from other donors' samples. The chain combines TRBV6-5 with TRBJ2-7; TRBD2 agrees at 9 bases. The sample consisted of whole blood, taken in connection with sensitization to the hapten diphenylcyclopropenone (DPC). CDR3 DNA sequence: TGTGCCAGTAAATATAGTAGGACTAGCGTCGACAAGCAGTACTTC. Residues: CASKYSRTSVDKQYF.